This T cell receptor (beta chain) was sequenced in a study of OX40 agonist ivuxolimab in advanced cancers. Study-wide background: Three patients got partial responses; one had hepatocellular carcinoma and two had cutaneous melanoma. Study outcomes and limitations: The CD4+ and CD8+ T cells in the blood had expanded clonally by week 6 at 0.1 to 3.0 mg/kg. Antigens targeted by the expanded peripheral T cells were not determined.

As to this clone: Its matching antigen is unknown.

The protocol was immunoSEQ multiplex PCR, while the TCRdb copy is restricted to in-frame clones and leaves out a portion. The sample consists of under 25,000 clones, 79% of them appearing once. V shed 6 bases and J shed 2 bases, with 16 bases lying between them. The CDR3 covers 14 residues. Germline assignment: CDR1 GTSNPN and CDR2 SVGIG (reference sequence). The clonotype originates from an adult with an advanced solid tumor such as melanoma, head and neck, liver or kidney cancer. Sequenced material: CD4+ or CD8+ T cells sorted from blood, taken in a trial of the OX40 agonist ivuxolimab. The chain carries TRBV30 and TRBJ1-1; tentatively, D is TRBD1 (6 bases). In nucleotides, the CDR3 is TGTGCCTGCAGCGAGACAGGTTTTAACACTGAAGCTTTCTTT. It encodes CACSETGFNTEAFF.